A single sample gave rise to the 28 T cell receptor beta chains below, sequenced in a study of cytomegalovirus exposure and HLA in healthy donors. The PCR ran on 60 Vbeta and 13 Jbeta primers. Using immunoSEQ multiplex PCR, the repertoire was profiled, and TCRdb retains in-frame clones only, with some absent. The table lists 150,000 to 200,000 clones, 75% to 90% of them singletons. The sample comprised PBMCs. These receptors were taken from a girl aged 2-9 years in good health and CMV-seropositive.

The V and J genes are TRBV14 and TRBJ1-2; D remains unclear. Between the trimmed V and J ends, which lost 0 bases and 5 bases, there was a span of 7 bases. Germline values: CDR1 SGHDN, CDR2 FVKESK. The CDR3 loop spans 13 amino acids. Written as DNA, the CDR3 is TGTGCCAGCAGCCAAGAAAGAGCTTATGGCTACACCTTC. It codes for CASSQERAYGYTF.

This clone was seen a few times. The chain links TRBV27 to TRBJ1-2; weak D call: TRBD1 (5 bases). Germline V gene data show CDR1 as MNHEY and CDR2 as SMNVEV (reference sequence). Trimming cost V 2 bases and J 4 bases, with 11 bases left between them. The CDR3 runs 14 residues. Here the CDR3 reads CASSLAGQGYGYTF. CDR3 nucleotide sequence: TGTGCCAGCAGTTTAGCCGGGCAGGGCTATGGCTACACCTTC.

This clone was picked up a small number of times. The V gene is TRBV15, the J gene TRBJ2-1; 9 nucleotides align to TRBD2. Germline CDR1 reads LNHNV; CDR2 reads YYDKDF (reference sequence). Trimming took 1 base from V and 8 from J; bases not matched to a gene: 6. CDR3 length equals 15 residues. The CDR3 region is CATSRVGSGSDEQFF. CDR3 coding DNA: TGTGCCACCAGCAGAGTTGGTAGCGGGAGCGATGAGCAGTTCTTC.

The chain recombines TRBV30 with TRBJ2-5, with 9 bases lining up with TRBD1. The last part of the DNA fits TRBJ2-7 better; the J call may be wrong. Germline V gene data show CDR1 as GTSNPN and CDR2 as SVGIG (reference sequence). The CDR3 runs 16 residues. The CDR3 sequence: CAWEGPGTGIRREQYF. CDR3 nucleotides: TGTGCCTGGGAGGGCCCCGGGACAGGGATTCGGCGCGAGCAGTACTTC.

The rearrangement joins TRBV5-1 to TRBJ2-7; 7 nucleotides align to TRBD1. Germline V CDR1 and CDR2: SGHRS, YFSETQ. This CDR3 contains 13 residues. Losses at the gene ends were 9 bases for V and 0 bases for J; bases not matched to a gene: 6. The CDR3 DNA follows: TGCGCCACCACCGGGACAGACTCCTACGAGCAGTACTTC. This codes for CATTGTDSYEQYF.

The V call is TRBV6-1, the J call TRBJ2-3; D is perhaps TRBD1 (5 bases). The CDR3 covers 13 residues. Trimming removed 4 bases at V and 2 bases at J, with 7 bases between. Germline V gives CDR1 MNHNS, CDR2 SASEGT. The CDR3 region has the DNA TGTGCCAGCAGTGTCAGGGCCACAGATACGCAGTATTTT. This gives the protein CASSVRATDTQYF.

The chain carries TRBV30 and TRBJ2-3; 7 bases are a match to TRBD1. CDR3 length equals 14 residues. From germline, CDR1 is GTSNPN and CDR2 SVGIG (reference sequence). V gave up 3 bases and J gave up 6 bases; unmatched junction bases: 9. CDR3 loop: CAWRGQTRRDTQYF. The CDR3 DNA reads as TGTGCCTGGAGGGGACAGACTCGGCGGGATACGCAGTATTTT.

The chain employs TRBV27 and TRBJ2-2, with 13 nucleotides matching TRBD2. Germline V CDR1 and CDR2: MNHEY, SMNVEV (reference sequence). This CDR3 region has 16 residues. V was clipped by 6 bases and J by 4 bases; unmatched bases: 5. The DNA for the CDR3 is TGTGCCAGCAGCCGACTAGCGGGAGGTTCCACCGGGGAGCTGTTTTTT. Residues: CASSRLAGGSTGELFF.

The rearrangement links TRBV29-1 to TRBJ1-1; D unresolved. Germline lookup yields CDR1 SQVTM and CDR2 ANQGSEA. The CDR3 spans 13 residues. V lost 4 bases, J lost 2 bases, and 11 bases lay in between. The CDR3 reads CSVGFRSNTEAFF. The DNA of the CDR3 is TGCAGCGTTGGTTTTCGAAGCAACACTGAAGCTTTCTTT.

This sequence joins TRBV5-1 and TRBJ1-4; D call uncertain. Trimming cost V 4 bases and J 0 bases, with 7 bases left between them. The CDR3 contains 14 residues. Germline CDR1 and CDR2: SGHRS and YFSETQ. CDR3 in amino acids: CASSPSATNEKLFF. CDR3 bases: TGCGCCAGCAGCCCGTCTGCAACTAATGAAAAACTGTTTTTT.

Written as DNA, the CDR3 is TGTGCCAGCCTCTCCATGGCGGCTATCCAAGAGACCCAGTACTTC. Translation: CASLSMAAIQETQYF. This chain uses TRBV28 with TRBJ2-5, with D uncertain. Germline V CDR1 and CDR2: MDHEN, SYDVKM. V was cut by 8 bases and J by 1 base, with 17 bases left in between. The CDR3 extends over 15 amino acids. The variable domain in full, completed from reference TRBV28 and TRBJ2-5, reads DVKVTQSSRYLVKRTGEKVFLECVQDMDHENMFWYRQDPGLGLRLIYFSYDVKMKEKGDIPEGYSVSREKKERFSLILESASTNQTSMYLCASLSMAAIQETQYFGPGTRLLVL.

This chain joins TRBV10-3 and TRBJ2-1, with 10 nucleotides matching TRBD2. V shed 2 bases, J shed 7 bases, and the junction held 11 bases outside the gene matches. The germline V gene encodes CDR1 ENHRY and CDR2 SYGVKD. The CDR3 spans 17 residues. The CDR3 nucleotides are TGTGCCATCAGTGAGACTAGCGGGATGGCGGGGAAGAATGAGCAGTTCTTC. This gives the protein CAISETSGMAGKNEQFF.

The V and J genes are TRBV25-1 and TRBJ1-2, with D uncertain. V shed 2 bases and J shed 2 bases, with 9 bases lying between them. Germline-derived CDR1 and CDR2 are MGHDK and SYGVNS. This CDR3 contains 14 residues. The CDR3 spells CASSESPENYGYTF. In nucleotides, the CDR3 is TGTGCCAGCAGTGAAAGTCCAGAAAACTATGGCTACACCTTC.

The V gene is TRBV4-1, the J gene TRBJ2-6; 7 nucleotides line up with TRBD2. Trimming cost V 1 base and J 0 bases; bases outside gene matches: 0. Per the germline V gene, CDR1 is MGHRA and CDR2 is YSYEKL. There are 16 residues in the CDR3. This CDR3 is CASSQASGSGANVLTF. Here the CDR3 DNA reads TGCGCCAGCAGCCAAGCTAGCGGCTCTGGGGCCAACGTCCTGACTTTC.

This clone was observed a few times. The J gene is TRBJ1-5, the V gene TRBV30; 7 bases are shared with TRBD1. Germline V gives CDR1 GTSNPN, CDR2 SVGIG (reference sequence). V shed 2 bases and J 4 bases; nucleotides not matched to a gene: 5. CDR3 length equals 14 residues. The CDR3 nucleotides read TGTGCCTGGAGTCGGACAGGTGGGAATCAGCCCCAGCATTTT. Translated, it gives CAWSRTGGNQPQHF. Full variable domain (remainder filled in from reference TRBV30 and TRBJ1-5): SQTIHQWPATLVQPVGSPLSLECTVEGTSNPNLYWYRQAAGRGLQLLFYSVGIGQISSEVPQNLSASRPQDRQFILSSKKLLLSDSGFYLCAWSRTGGNQPQHFGDGTRLSIL.

J is TRBJ2-5 and V is TRBV7-3; no clear D. This CDR3 is 15 amino acids long. Per the germline V gene, CDR1 is SGHTA and CDR2 is FQGTGA. Trimming took 5 bases from V and 0 from J, leaving 13 bases between them. CDR3 amino acids: CASSRSGAYQETQYF. In DNA, the CDR3 is TGTGCCAGCAGCCGTTCCGGAGCGTACCAAGAGACCCAGTACTTC.

CDR3 bases: TGCAGCGTTGAACATTGGCGGGAGGGCCAAGAGACCCAGTACTTC. It encodes CSVEHWREGQETQYF. The chain couples TRBV29-1 to TRBJ2-5; TRBD2 agrees at 9 bases. The germline V gene has CDR1 SQVTM and CDR2 ANQGSEA. V shed 2 bases, J shed 1 base, and the junction held 5 bases outside the gene matches. The CDR3 length is 15 residues.

The CDR3 loop reads CASGDRGPTQYF. As DNA, the CDR3 is TGTGCCAGTGGCGACAGGGGGCCTACGCAGTATTTT. The chain employs TRBV19 and TRBJ2-3; TRBD1 matches at 10 bases. This CDR3 region has 12 residues. Germline CDR1 LNHDA, CDR2 SQIVND (reference sequence). V shed 8 bases and J 8 bases; nucleotides not matched to a gene: 4.

The V call is TRBV5-5, the J call TRBJ1-2, with 8 bases identical to TRBD1. V gave up 0 bases and J gave up 2 bases; unmatched junction bases: 0. CDR1 is SGHKS, CDR2 YYEKEE, per germline (reference sequence). This CDR3 has 14 residues. The CDR3 nucleotides are TGTGCCAGCAGCTTGGCAGGGGGCAACTATGGCTACACCTTC. Translating it yields CASSLAGGNYGYTF.

This chain connects TRBV18 to TRBJ1-3, with D uncertain. This CDR3 has 18 residues. Trimming took 3 bases from V and 0 from J, leaving 18 bases between them. The germline V gene has CDR1 KGHSH and CDR2 LQKENI. Here the CDR3 DNA reads TGTGCCAGCTCACCCTGGTCGGTCAGGAGGAGCTCTGGAAACACCATATATTTT. Translation: CASSPWSVRRSSGNTIYF.

This rearrangement joins TRBV6-5 to TRBJ2-7, with TRBD2 matching over 7 bases. V shed 8 bases and J 3 bases; nucleotides not matched to a gene: 7. Germline CDR1 reads MNHEY; CDR2 reads SVGAGI. The CDR3 sequence is 13 residues long. The CDR3 spells CASCLGRGYEQYF. Here the CDR3 DNA reads TGTGCCAGCTGTCTAGGGAGGGGCTACGAGCAGTACTTC.

The CDR3 loop is CASSLGAGANYGYTF. CDR3 nucleotides: TGCGCCAGCAGCTTGGGTGCAGGCGCTAACTATGGCTACACCTTC. This chain links TRBV5-1 with TRBJ1-2; D is unresolved. This CDR3 comprises 15 residues. Trimming cost V 0 bases and J 0 bases, with 9 bases left between them. Looked up from germline, CDR1 is SGHRS and CDR2 is YFSETQ. Based on the CDR3 plus reference TRBV5-1 and TRBJ1-2, the full variable domain is KAGVTQTPRYLIKTRGQQVTLSCSPISGHRSVSWYQQTPGQGLQFLFEYFSETQRNKGNFPGRFSGRQFSNSRSEMNVSTLELGDSALYLCASSLGAGANYGYTFGSGTRLTVV.

The chain is built from TRBV4-1 and TRBJ2-2; TRBD2 matches 15 bases. The germline CDR1 and CDR2 sequences are MGHRA and YSYEKL. The V gene end was trimmed by 1 base and the J gene end by 0 bases; junction bases not matched to a gene: 3. CDR3 size: 19 residues. The CDR3 DNA follows: TGCGCCAGCAGCCAAGGAGGACTAGCGGGAGGGCCGAACACCGGGGAGCTGTTTTTT. Translating it yields CASSQGGLAGGPNTGELFF.

Regarding this clone: One end of the junction fails to match germline, which may point to a read error. The rearrangement links TRBV29-1 to TRBJ2-1; 8 bases align to TRBD2. The CDR3 sequence is 12 residues long. Germline CDR1 and CDR2: SQVTM and ANQGSEA. CDR3 coding DNA: TGTAACGCGGGAGGACCAAAGAATGAGCAGTTCTTC. The encoded protein is CNAGGPKNEQFF.

The V call is TRBV7-3, the J call TRBJ2-3; 10 bases map to TRBD2. The CDR3 loop spans 16 amino acids. The V segment lost 3 bases and the J segment 1 base; nucleotides outside the gene matches: 4. Germline CDR1 SGHTA, CDR2 FQGTGA. The CDR3 DNA sequence: TGTGCCAGCAGCTTCCGTGGGACTAGCGGCACAGATACGCAGTATTTT. This encodes CASSFRGTSGTDTQYF.

The rearrangement links TRBV4-1 to TRBJ1-3; TRBD1 might be the D (5 bases). Deletions cut 0 bases from V and 4 bases from J, with 13 bases between. This CDR3 comprises 16 residues. The germline V gene encodes CDR1 MGHRA and CDR2 YSYEKL. CDR3 sequence: CASSQEFRVVGNTIYF. The CDR3 nucleotides read TGCGCCAGCAGCCAAGAGTTCAGGGTGGTAGGAAACACCATATATTTT.

This chain links TRBV30 with TRBJ1-2; 12 positions agree with TRBD1. The CDR3 covers 14 residues. CDR1 GTSNPN and CDR2 SVGIG come from the germline V gene (reference sequence). V lost 5 bases and J lost 8; bases outside the gene matches: 9. CDR3 in DNA: TGTGCCTGGTGTACCGGGACAGGGGGCTACGGCTACACCTTC. Protein product: CAWCTGTGGYGYTF.

This chain uses TRBV27 with TRBJ2-5, with D possibly matching TRBD1 (6 bases). Trimming took off 1 base at V and 5 bases at J, with 11 bases between the two ends. Germline CDR1 MNHEY, CDR2 SMNVEV (reference sequence). This CDR3 spans 14 amino acids. CDR3 protein: CASSLWGQGETQYF. The CDR3 coding sequence is TGTGCCAGCAGTTTATGGGGGCAGGGGGAGACCCAGTACTTC.